This is a list of T cell receptor beta chains from one sample in a study of blood T cell repertoires in COVID-19. Here immunoSEQ multiplex PCR was the method, and the copy in TCRdb shows in-frame clones only, minus some. Counted here are around 300,000 clones, over 75% occurring once; the ten biggest clones make up 11%. Sequencing input: peripheral blood. These receptors came from a woman in her 70s with acute or convalescent COVID-19. Both conserved end residues are part of each CDR3. D genes are given only for firm matches. Not every row has a clone size; where given, it reads once, few, many or a size class.

clone_size: -; d_call: TRBD1; v_call: TRBV3-1/TRBV3-2; j_call: TRBJ2-1; cdr3_aa: CASSYPRTGTRDEQFF; cdr3_nt: TGTGCCAGCAGCTACCCGCGGACAGGAACGAGGGATGAGCAGTTCTTC
clone_size: -; d_call: -; v_call: TRBV11-2; j_call: TRBJ2-1; cdr3_aa: CASSLSIGGNEQFF; cdr3_nt: TGTGCCAGCAGCTTATCGATAGGGGGAAATGAGCAGTTCTTC
clone_size: -; d_call: -; v_call: TRBV7-8; j_call: TRBJ2-7; cdr3_aa: CASSLIRTRGHEQYF; cdr3_nt: TGTGCCAGCAGCTTAATCCGGACCCGCGGGCACGAGCAGTACTTC
clone_size: -; d_call: -; v_call: TRBV2; j_call: TRBJ2-1; cdr3_aa: CASSESSRLISLFF; cdr3_nt: TGTGCCAGCAGTGAAAGTTCTAGACTTATAAGCCTGTTCTTC
clone_size: -; d_call: TRBD1; v_call: TRBV7-2; j_call: TRBJ2-3; cdr3_aa: CASSNGQGARNTQYF; cdr3_nt: TGTGCCAGCAGTAACGGACAGGGGGCGCGAAATACGCAGTATTTT
clone_size: -; d_call: TRBD2; v_call: TRBV9; j_call: TRBJ2-5; cdr3_aa: CASSVGTSGGIQETQYF; cdr3_nt: TGTGCCAGCAGCGTCGGGACTAGCGGGGGTATTCAAGAGACCCAGTACTTC
clone_size: -; d_call: TRBD1; v_call: TRBV6-6; j_call: TRBJ1-4; cdr3_aa: CASGDNRGKLFF; cdr3_nt: TGTGCCAGTGGGGACAACAGGGGAAAACTGTTTTTT
clone_size: -; d_call: -; v_call: TRBV10-3; j_call: TRBJ2-3; cdr3_aa: CAISARGGETDTQYF; cdr3_nt: TGTGCCATCAGTGCCCGAGGGGGGGAGACAGATACGCAGTATTTT
clone_size: few; d_call: -; v_call: TRBV19; j_call: TRBJ2-2; cdr3_aa: CASRPLSTGELFF; cdr3_nt: TGTGCCAGTAGGCCCCTTAGCACCGGGGAGCTGTTTTTT
clone_size: -; d_call: -; v_call: TRBV5-1; j_call: TRBJ2-7; cdr3_aa: CASSIQVDGGEQYF; cdr3_nt: TGCGCCAGCAGCATACAGGTAGACGGGGGCGAGCAGTACTTC
clone_size: -; d_call: TRBD1; v_call: TRBV5-8; j_call: TRBJ2-7; cdr3_aa: CASSHRGPYEQYF; cdr3_nt: TGTGCCAGCAGCCACAGGGGCCCCTACGAGCAGTACTTC
clone_size: -; d_call: -; v_call: TRBV27; j_call: TRBJ1-1; cdr3_aa: CASSLTANTEAFF; cdr3_nt: TGTGCCAGCAGTCTGACAGCGAACACTGAAGCTTTCTTT
clone_size: -; d_call: -; v_call: TRBV19; j_call: TRBJ1-1; cdr3_aa: CASSRQHMNTEAFF; cdr3_nt: TGTGCCAGTAGTAGACAGCACATGAACACTGAAGCTTTCTTT
clone_size: -; d_call: -; v_call: TRBV5-1; j_call: TRBJ1-1; cdr3_aa: CASSPNAGVGEAFF; cdr3_nt: TGCGCCAGCAGCCCCAATGCGGGGGTCGGTGAAGCTTTCTTT
clone_size: -; d_call: TRBD1; v_call: TRBV27; j_call: TRBJ1-2; cdr3_aa: CASSSGTGGLEGYTF; cdr3_nt: TGTGCCAGCTCCTCCGGGACAGGGGGACTCGAAGGCTACACCTTC
clone_size: -; d_call: TRBD2; v_call: TRBV18; j_call: TRBJ2-7; cdr3_aa: CASSLLAGVSYEQYF; cdr3_nt: TGTGCCAGCTCATTGCTAGCGGGTGTCTCCTACGAGCAGTACTTC
clone_size: -; d_call: -; v_call: TRBV6-5; j_call: TRBJ1-1; cdr3_aa: CATKQGTEAFF; cdr3_nt: TGTGCCACTAAACAGGGCACTGAAGCTTTCTTT
clone_size: -; d_call: TRBD1; v_call: TRBV19; j_call: TRBJ1-5; cdr3_aa: CATDRGSSNQPQHF; cdr3_nt: TGTGCCACGGACAGGGGAAGTAGCAATCAGCCCCAGCATTTT
clone_size: -; d_call: -; v_call: TRBV5-1; j_call: TRBJ1-4; cdr3_aa: CASSIKSGSTNEKLFF; cdr3_nt: TGCGCCAGCAGCATTAAATCAGGGTCCACTAATGAAAAACTGTTTTTT
clone_size: -; d_call: -; v_call: TRBV7-9; j_call: TRBJ2-3; cdr3_aa: CASSLVLARTDTQYF; cdr3_nt: TGTGCCAGCAGCTTAGTTCTAGCGCGCACAGATACGCAGTATTTT
clone_size: -; d_call: -; v_call: TRBV10-3; j_call: TRBJ1-3; cdr3_aa: CAIRGAELNTIYF; cdr3_nt: TGTGCCATAAGAGGAGCAGAATTAAACACCATATATTTT
clone_size: once; d_call: TRBD2; v_call: TRBV11-2; j_call: TRBJ2-5; cdr3_aa: CASSFTGTSGEGGTQYF; cdr3_nt: TGTGCCAGCAGTTTCACCGGGACTAGCGGGGAAGGGGGGACCCAGTACTTC
clone_size: -; d_call: -; v_call: TRBV2; j_call: TRBJ2-5; cdr3_aa: CASSEALLAGQETQYF; cdr3_nt: TGTGCCAGCAGTGAAGCGCTTCTGGCGGGGCAGGAGACCCAGTACTTC
clone_size: -; d_call: TRBD1; v_call: TRBV2; j_call: TRBJ1-3; cdr3_aa: CASTRDRTRGNTIYF; cdr3_nt: TGTGCCAGCACTCGGGACAGGACCCGTGGAAACACCATATATTTT